The 25 T cell receptor beta chains reported below all come from one sample, sequenced in a study of CXCR3-negative and CXCR3-positive naive CD8 T cells. In preparing the TRB cDNA libraries, 5' RACE with UMI labels was used. TCRdb re-called the 5' RACE reads and shows each CDR3 protein once, DNA omitted. Recorded for this sample: 65,000 to 75,000 distinct CDR3 sequences. The sample was naive CXCR3- CD8+ T cells from blood. The subset was: CD45RO-CCR7+CD27+CD95- naive CD8+ T cells lacking CXCR3 (TNR3-). The source is a human donor in good health. Some clones in this sample may be carry-over from other donors' samples.

This chain links TRBV28 with TRBJ2-5; the D call of TRBD2 rests on TCRdb alone, since no DNA is present to check it. The CDR3 length is 15 residues. Per the germline V gene, CDR1 is MDHEN and CDR2 is SYDVKM. The CDR3 is CASSLVAGVGETQYF. The entire variable domain, with the rest obtained from reference TRBV28 and TRBJ2-5, is as follows: DVKVTQSSRYLVKRTGEKVFLECVQDMDHENMFWYRQDPGLGLRLIYFSYDVKMKEKGDIPEGYSVSREKKERFSLILESASTNQTSMYLCASSLVAGVGETQYFGPGTRLLVL.

V and J are TRBV13 and TRBJ2-7; there is no DNA to check the TCRdb D call of TRBD2. The CDR3 runs 11 residues. CDR1 and CDR2 from the germline V gene are PRHDT and FYEKMQ (reference sequence). The chain's CDR3 is CASSSLEGQYF. Full variable domain (missing parts from reference TRBV13 and TRBJ2-7): AAGVIQSPRHLIKEKRETATLKCYPIPRHDTVYWYQQGPGQDPQFLISFYEKMQSDKGSIPDRFSAQQFSDYHSELNMSSLELGDSALYFCASSSLEGQYFGPGTRLTVT.

The rearrangement links TRBV3-1 to TRBJ2-2; TCRdb calls TRBD1, which cannot be checked without DNA. The CDR3 extends over 17 amino acids. CDR1 LGHDT and CDR2 YNNKEL come from the germline V gene (reference sequence). The CDR3 reads CASSHPRVIGNTGELFF.

The gene calls are TRBV29-1 and TRBJ1-2; TCRdb selects TRBD1, and the lack of DNA leaves this call unchecked. CDR1 and CDR2 from the germline V gene are SQVTM and ANQGSEA. This CDR3 has 13 residues. This CDR3 reads CSVVLDSLYGYTF.

V is TRBV7-9 and J is TRBJ1-1; TCRdb indicates TRBD1, and absent DNA this call remains unverified. Germline CDR1 is SEHNR and CDR2 is FQNEAQ (reference sequence). The CDR3 contains 13 residues. Here the CDR3 reads CASSLEQGVEAFF.

The chain carries TRBV4-2 and TRBJ2-7. CDR3 size: 13 residues. Germline assignment: CDR1 LGHNA and CDR2 YNFKEQ. The CDR3 loop reads CASSQVTVSEQYF.

The chain carries TRBV7-9 and TRBJ2-5; the TCRdb call, TRBD1, lacks DNA for checking. Germline CDR1 SEHNR, CDR2 FQNEAQ (reference sequence). CDR3 length: 15 amino acids. The CDR3 sequence is CASSLVTGGQETQYF.

CDR3 sequence reads: CAISDLGLALAYEQYF. The genes are TRBV10-3 and TRBJ2-7; TCRdb returns TRBD2, unconfirmable since there is no DNA. The CDR3 has 16 residues. Germline V CDR1 and CDR2: ENHRY, SYGVKD.

The V gene is TRBV20-1, the J gene TRBJ2-1; the TCRdb call, TRBD2, lacks DNA for checking. This CDR3 region has 17 residues. CDR1 DFQATT and CDR2 SNEGSKA come from the germline V gene (reference sequence). The CDR3: CSARDIRERATYNEQFF.

The chain combines TRBV6-2 or TRBV6-3 with TRBJ2-7. The CDR3 extends over 13 amino acids. Germline V CDR1 and CDR2: MNHEY, SVGEGT. CDR3 region: CASRIAGVHEQYF.

The J gene is TRBJ2-7, the V gene TRBV12-3 or TRBV12-4; as DNA is missing, the TRBD2 call by TCRdb cannot be tested. The CDR3 is 16 residues long. The CDR3 protein is CASSLSTSGVGYEQYF.

This sequence joins TRBV29-1 and TRBJ2-2. The CDR3 sequence is 11 residues long. Germline V CDR1 and CDR2: SQVTM, ANQGSEA. The CDR3 reads CSVLSQGELFF.

This rearrangement joins TRBV7-9 to TRBJ2-7. Germline lookup yields CDR1 SEHNR and CDR2 FQNEAQ (reference sequence). The CDR3 runs 13 residues. The CDR3 sequence is CASSLVEEWEQYF.

V and J are TRBV29-1 and TRBJ2-7. Germline V gene lookup returns CDR1 SQVTM and CDR2 ANQGSEA. The CDR3 runs to 14 residues. CDR3 protein: CSVEDPSGYYEQYF.

V and J are TRBV12-3 or TRBV12-4 and TRBJ1-2; TCRdb's assignment of TRBD1 cannot be checked, as there is no DNA. The CDR3 runs 13 residues. CDR3 protein: CASSHGPGDGYTF.

J is TRBJ2-3 and V is TRBV12-3 or TRBV12-4; TCRdb proposes TRBD2, but this gene call is untestable without DNA. This CDR3 has 17 residues. CDR3 region: CASSRLAGASDTDTQYF.

The CDR3 sequence is CASSVATTGHTQYF. The chain has TRBV9 and TRBJ2-3; TCRdb picks TRBD1, but there is no DNA to check that call. Germline CDR1 and CDR2: SGDLS and YYNGEE. The length of the CDR3 is 14 residues.

This sequence joins TRBV5-1 and TRBJ2-1; lacking DNA, the TRBD1 call made by TCRdb goes unchecked. The CDR3 extends over 13 amino acids. The V gene's germline CDR1 is SGHRS and CDR2 YFSETQ. CDR3 region: CASSEQGHNEQFF.

This chain joins TRBV7-9 and TRBJ2-3; TCRdb selects TRBD2, and the lack of DNA leaves this call unchecked. CDR3 size: 16 residues. Germline V lookup: CDR1 SEHNR, CDR2 FQNEAQ (reference sequence). The CDR3 loop is CASSWGASGSTDTQYF.

This sequence joins TRBV13 and TRBJ2-1; TCRdb gives TRBD2 as the D gene, but with no DNA this cannot be confirmed. This CDR3 has 16 amino acids. The V gene's germline CDR1 is PRHDT and CDR2 FYEKMQ (reference sequence). CDR3 protein: CASSKSVSGRATEQFF.

The V gene is TRBV13, the J gene TRBJ2-7. CDR3 length equals 15 residues. The germline CDR1 and CDR2 sequences are PRHDT and FYEKMQ (reference sequence). CDR3: CASSLGLGETYEQYF.

The chain uses TRBV14 and TRBJ2-3; TCRdb reports TRBD1, a call that lacks DNA to check it against. CDR3 length: 14 residues. The germline gives CDR1 SGHDN, CDR2 FVKESK. The CDR3 sequence is CASSQAGGTDTQYF.

The gene calls are TRBV6-5 and TRBJ2-5; as DNA is missing, the TRBD1 call by TCRdb cannot be tested. The CDR3 is 14 residues long. The germline V gene has CDR1 MNHEY and CDR2 SVGAGI. The CDR3 loop reads CASSNWTAQETQYF.

This rearrangement joins TRBV5-4 to TRBJ1-1; the D gene TCRdb calls, TRBD1, cannot be checked with no DNA. Germline CDR1 and CDR2: SGHNT and YYREEE (reference sequence). This CDR3 has 13 residues. The CDR3 sequence: CASSWTGDVEAFF.

This chain connects TRBV28 to TRBJ1-1. Looked up from germline, CDR1 is MDHEN and CDR2 is SYDVKM. CDR3 length: 15 residues. CDR3 sequence reads: CASSPLLYRNTEAFF. Filled out from reference TRBV28 and TRBJ1-1, the complete variable domain reads DVKVTQSSRYLVKRTGEKVFLECVQDMDHENMFWYRQDPGLGLRLIYFSYDVKMKEKGDIPEGYSVSREKKERFSLILESASTNQTSMYLCASSPLLYRNTEAFFGQGTRLTVV.